This T cell receptor (beta chain) was observed in a study of blood T cell repertoires in COVID-19. Study-wide background: T cells, B-cell-depleted T cells, or PBMCs provided the cDNA or gDNA that served as material.

Authors' processing steps: Counts of nucleated cells, estimated from reference gene primer amplification, were obtained. Assay: immunoSEQ multiplex PCR; the TCRdb copy retains only in-frame clones and omits some. That table is the source of V, J and clone size, and D and trimming were worked out from the DNA. The table lists 290,000 or so clones, roughly 85% of them singletons. The length of the CDR3 is 14 residues. Germline CDR1 reads MNHEY; CDR2 reads SMNVEV (reference sequence). V lost 2 bases and J lost 0, with 7 bases in between. This clonotype was sampled from a man aged 45-65 years with active or convalescent COVID-19. The chain is built from TRBV27 and TRBJ2-5; D may be TRBD2 (6 bases). The specimen was peripheral blood. The CDR3 DNA is TGTGCCAGCAGTTTAGGGGGGTACCAAGAGACCCAGTACTTC. It encodes CASSLGGYQETQYF.